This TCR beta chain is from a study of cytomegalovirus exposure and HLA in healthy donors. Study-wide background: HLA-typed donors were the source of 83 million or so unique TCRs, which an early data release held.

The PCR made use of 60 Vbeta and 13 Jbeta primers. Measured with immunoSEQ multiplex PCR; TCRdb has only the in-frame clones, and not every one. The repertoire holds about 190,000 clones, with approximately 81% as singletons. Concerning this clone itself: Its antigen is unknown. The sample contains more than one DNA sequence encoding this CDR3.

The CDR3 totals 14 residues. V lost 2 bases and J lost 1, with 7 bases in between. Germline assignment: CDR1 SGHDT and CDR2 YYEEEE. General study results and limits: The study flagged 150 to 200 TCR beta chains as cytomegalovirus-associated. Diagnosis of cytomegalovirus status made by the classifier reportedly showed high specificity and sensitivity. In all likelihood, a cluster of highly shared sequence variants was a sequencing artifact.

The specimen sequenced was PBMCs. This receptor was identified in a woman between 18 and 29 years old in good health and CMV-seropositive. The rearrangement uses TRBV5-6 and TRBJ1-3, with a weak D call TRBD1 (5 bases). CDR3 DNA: TGTGCCAGCAGCTTTTCAGGGTCTGGAAACACCATATATTTT. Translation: CASSFSGSGNTIYF.